These 32 T cell receptor beta chains were sequenced from one sample in a study of post-analysis software for immune sequencing data. Overall study findings and caveats: With TRBV5-6, TRBV5-1 and TRBV20-1 included, about five TRBV segments were more frequent in patients than in controls.

Unique-molecular-identifier-tagged TCR beta cDNA libraries were used. One entry per CDR3 protein results from TCRdb running MiXCR on the PCR reads. The data hold around 710,000 distinct CDR3 sequences, with about half observed a single time. The antigens of these receptors remain unknown. The sequencing sample was made of blood. The source is a girl between 5 and 17 years old with multiple sclerosis.

This rearrangement joins TRBV28 to TRBJ2-1; 8 bases agree with TRBD2. V shed 1 base and J 9 bases; nucleotides not matched to a gene: 11. The CDR3 covers 16 residues. Germline V gives CDR1 MDHEN, CDR2 SYDVKM. CDR3 in DNA: TGTGCCAGCAGTTTATCCTCGGGAGGGCCACGGATTGAGCAGTTCTTC. Translation gives CASSLSSGGPRIEQFF. The full variable domain, rest sourced from reference TRBV28 and TRBJ2-1, is DVKVTQSSRYLVKRTGEKVFLECVQDMDHENMFWYRQDPGLGLRLIYFSYDVKMKEKGDIPEGYSVSREKKERFSLILESASTNQTSMYLCASSLSSGGPRIEQFFGPGTRLTVL.

This chain connects TRBV29-1 to TRBJ1-1; D remains unclear. Trimming took off 4 bases at V and 7 bases at J, with 10 bases between the two ends. The germline CDR1 and CDR2 sequences are SQVTM and ANQGSEA. The length of the CDR3 is 11 residues. For the CDR3, the DNA is TGCAGCGTTGTACTAGGCCTTGAAGCTTTCTTT. Residues: CSVVLGLEAFF. Full variable domain (remainder filled in from reference TRBV29-1 and TRBJ1-1): SAVISQKPSRDICQRGTSLTIQCQVDSQVTMMFWYRQQPGQSLTLIATANQGSEATYESGFVIDKFPISRPNLTFSTLTVSNMSPEDSSIYLCSVVLGLEAFFGQGTRLTVV.

This chain uses TRBV2 with TRBJ2-1, with 7 positions matching TRBD2. The germline V gene has CDR1 SNHLY and CDR2 FYNNEI. The CDR3 totals 16 residues. The V segment lost 4 bases and the J segment 2 bases; nucleotides outside the gene matches: 8. The CDR3 DNA reads TGTGCCAGCAGTGGGGGGGGAGTATCCCCCTACAATGAGCAGTTCTTC. Its translation is CASSGGGVSPYNEQFF.

This chain joins TRBV6-2 or TRBV6-3 and TRBJ1-5, with D perhaps TRBD1 (6 bases). Deletions cut 0 bases from V and 2 bases from J, with 11 bases between. This CDR3 spans 16 amino acids. Germline V gives CDR1 MNHEY, CDR2 SVGEGT. The CDR3 here is CASSYSGGTGNQPQHF. CDR3 coding DNA: TGTGCCAGCAGTTACTCGGGGGGCACGGGCAATCAGCCCCAGCATTTT.

The CDR3 protein is CASSLRTAGAFF. CDR3 bases: TGTGCCAGCAGCTTGAGGACAGCGGGAGCTTTCTTT. The chain carries TRBV7-9 and TRBJ1-1, with D tentatively TRBD1 (6 bases). V lost 3 bases to trimming and J lost 10 bases, with 12 bases between them. The CDR3 length is 12 residues. In germline, CDR1 is SEHNR, CDR2 FQNEAQ (reference sequence).

This sequence joins TRBV19 and TRBJ2-5; D not certain. The J call may be mistaken, given a closer DNA end match to TRBJ2-7. The germline CDR1 and CDR2 sequences are LNHDA and SQIVND (reference sequence). CDR3 length: 14 amino acids. The CDR3 protein is CASSNRASPHEQYF. CDR3 DNA sequence: TGTGCCAGTAGCAATCGGGCTAGTCCCCACGAGCAGTACTTC.

The chain combines TRBV6-5 with TRBJ2-3; 13 positions agree with TRBD2. The CDR3 is made up of 16 amino acids. Germline CDR1 reads MNHEY; CDR2 reads SVGAGI. V dropped 2 bases and J dropped 4; count of bases not matched to a gene: 3. The CDR3 coding sequence is TGTGCCAGCAGTTACATAACTAGCGGGAGGGCAGATACGCAGTATTTT. Amino acid sequence: CASSYITSGRADTQYF.

The chain joins TRBV7-2 to TRBJ1-5; 7 bases match TRBD1. In germline, CDR1 is SGHTA, CDR2 FQGNSA. The V gene end was trimmed by 5 bases and the J gene end by 6 bases; junction bases not matched to a gene: 4. The CDR3 runs to 13 residues. The CDR3 reads CASSPTGRQPQHF. Written as DNA, the CDR3 is TGTGCCAGCAGCCCGACAGGGCGTCAGCCCCAGCATTTT.

The CDR3 DNA sequence: TGTGCCAGTAGTATATTTAGGGTCAATAACAATGAGCAGTTCTTC. Translating gives CASSIFRVNNNEQFF. This chain links TRBV19 with TRBJ2-1; no reliable D call. The germline gives CDR1 LNHDA, CDR2 SQIVND (reference sequence). The V and J ends lost 2 bases and 5 bases respectively, with 13 bases between them. This CDR3 spans 15 amino acids.

The chain couples TRBV10-3 to TRBJ1-4, with 9 bases fitting TRBD1. J gave up 7 bases and V 3 bases, and 9 bases lay outside the gene matches. The CDR3 loop spans 16 amino acids. Germline V gene sequence: CDR1 ENHRY, CDR2 SYGVKD. The CDR3 nucleotides read TGTGCCATCAGTGACCGGACAGGGGAGGGAGGTGAAAAACTGTTTTTT. This translates into CAISDRTGEGGEKLFF.

This rearrangement joins TRBV20-1 to TRBJ2-5; maybe TRBD2 (6 bases). Trimming shortened V by 5 bases and J by 6 bases, and 22 bases separated the two germline ends. The CDR3 length is 15 residues. From germline, CDR1 is DFQATT and CDR2 SNEGSKA (reference sequence). As DNA, the CDR3 is TGCAGTGCTGGGGGATTAGCGGCCCTCAGGAAGACCCAGTACTTC. Translated, it gives CSAGGLAALRKTQYF.

CDR3 amino acids: CASSQDGRDHNEQFF. CDR3 nucleotides: TGCGCCAGCAGCCAAGATGGCAGGGACCACAATGAGCAGTTCTTC. The chain joins TRBV4-3 to TRBJ2-1; D is possibly TRBD1 or TRBD2 (5 bases each). The germline V gene encodes CDR1 LGHNA and CDR2 YSLEER. Trimming left V 0 bases short and J 5 bases short, with 11 bases between. CDR3 length: 15 amino acids.

The J gene is TRBJ2-7, the V gene TRBV9; D tentatively fits TRBD1 or TRBD2 (5 bases each). Trimming removed 0 bases at V and 12 bases at J, with 25 bases between. CDR3 length: 16 residues. The germline gives CDR1 SGDLS, CDR2 YYNGEE. CDR3 loop: CASSVGGRQLSYEVYF. Written as DNA, the CDR3 is TGTGCCAGCAGCGTAGGTGGGAGACAGCTCTCCTACGAGGTGTACTTC. The variable domain in full, completed from reference TRBV9 and TRBJ2-7, reads DSGVTQTPKHLITATGQRVTLRCSPRSGDLSVYWYQQSLDQGLQFLIQYYNGEERAKGNILERFSAQQFPDLHSELNLSSLELGDSALYFCASSVGGRQLSYEVYFGPGTRLTVT.

This clonotype has just a few counts. The chain carries TRBV3-1 and TRBJ1-2; D ambiguous. Deletions cut 2 bases from V and 3 bases from J, with 10 bases between. The CDR3 runs to 14 residues. The germline V gene encodes CDR1 LGHDT and CDR2 YNNKEL (reference sequence). The CDR3 reads CASSQLPTDYGYTF. CDR3 bases: TGTGCCAGCAGCCAATTACCAACAGACTATGGCTACACCTTC.

The chain recombines TRBV25-1 with TRBJ1-1, with D unclear. This CDR3 is 14 amino acids long. V lost 6 bases, J lost 4 bases, and 15 bases lay in between. Germline assignment: CDR1 MGHDK and CDR2 SYGVNS. In nucleotides, the CDR3 is TGTGCCAGCAGAGGAGGTGGTTATGGCACTGAAGCTTTCTTT. Translation: CASRGGGYGTEAFF.

This chain links TRBV20-1 with TRBJ2-4; 11 positions match TRBD2. This CDR3 has 14 residues. The J segment lost 13 bases and the V segment lost 0 bases, leaving 8 bases of the junction unmatched. Germline CDR1 and CDR2: DFQATT and SNEGSKA (reference sequence). The CDR3 coding sequence is TGCAGTGCTAGAGATAGCGGGAGGGCCGAAAGGCAGTACTTC. It is translated as CSARDSGRAERQYF.

This chain links TRBV2 with TRBJ1-6; no clear D gene. The V end was cut by 1 base, the J end by 7 bases, with 14 bases between. This CDR3 spans 16 amino acids. Germline CDR1 and CDR2: SNHLY and FYNNEI. The CDR3 sequence is CASSEEVGSFNSPLHF. In DNA form, the CDR3 reads TGTGCCAGCAGTGAAGAGGTGGGATCGTTCAATTCACCCCTCCACTTT.

The gene calls are TRBV5-1 and TRBJ2-3; the D gene is possibly TRBD2 (5 bases). Trimming removed 4 bases at V and 3 bases at J, with 15 bases between. The CDR3 length is 15 residues. CDR1 and CDR2 from the germline V gene are SGHRS and YFSETQ. CDR3 nucleotides: TGCGCCAGCAGCCCGGTAGTCCCGGGGACAGATACGCAGTATTTT. It codes for CASSPVVPGTDTQYF.

This clonotype appeared a few times. This rearrangement joins TRBV3-1 to TRBJ2-1; perhaps TRBD2 as D (5 bases). Germline CDR1 is LGHDT and CDR2 is YNNKEL (reference sequence). V lost 1 base and J 9 bases, leaving 7 bases between the germline ends. CDR3 size: 12 residues. CDR3 residues: CASSQGRTEQFF. The CDR3, as DNA: TGTGCCAGCAGCCAAGGGAGGACTGAGCAGTTCTTC.

J is TRBJ2-7 and V is TRBV12-3 or TRBV12-4; D might be TRBD1 (6 bases). Trimming took off 1 base at V and 7 bases at J, with 11 bases between the two ends. There are 13 residues in the CDR3. Here the CDR3 reads CASSLGTATEQYF. CDR3 DNA sequence: TGTGCCAGCAGTTTAGGGACAGCGACGGAGCAGTACTTC.

The chain couples TRBV7-6 to TRBJ2-1, with 14 bases matching TRBD2. The junction had 10 bases not matched to a gene; V was cut back by 5 bases and J by 7 bases. Germline V gene data show CDR1 as SGHVS and CDR2 as FNYEAQ. The CDR3 sequence is 17 residues long. DNA for the CDR3: TGTGCCAGCAGCGCCCGACTAGCGGGAGGGCCGCCGAATGAGCAGTTCTTC. It encodes CASSARLAGGPPNEQFF.

V usage is TRBV6-4 and J usage is TRBJ1-1, with 9 nucleotides matching TRBD1. V shed 4 bases and J 7 bases; nucleotides not matched to a gene: 10. In germline, CDR1 is MRHNA, CDR2 SNTAGT. CDR3 length: 15 residues. CDR3 sequence: CASSAGTGFTHEAFF. The CDR3 DNA is TGTGCCAGCAGTGCCGGGACAGGGTTTACCCATGAAGCTTTCTTT.

This chain uses TRBV12-3 or TRBV12-4 with TRBJ1-1; tentatively, D is TRBD1 (5 bases). The CDR3 totals 14 residues. V lost 6 bases to trimming and J lost 4 bases, with 15 bases between them. CDR3 in DNA: TGTGCCAGCAGACCCTCGGGGGGTGGCACTGAAGCTTTCTTT. This gives the protein CASRPSGGGTEAFF.

In the case of this clonotype: Compared with germline, one end of the junction differs, possibly owing to a read error. The chain links TRBV24-1 to TRBJ2-5, with D tentatively TRBD2 (5 bases). The CDR3 is 15 amino acids. CDR1 and CDR2 from the germline V gene are KGHDR and SFDVKD. This chain's CDR3 is CVTSDVTAGPGTQYF. The DNA for the CDR3 is TGTGTCACCAGTGACGTGACTGCGGGTCCAGGGACCCAGTACTTC.

The chain carries TRBV10-3 and TRBJ2-4; TRBD2 aligns across 12 bases. The V gene end was trimmed by 6 bases and the J gene end by 13 bases; junction bases not matched to a gene: 13. The germline gives CDR1 ENHRY, CDR2 SYGVKD. This CDR3 contains 15 residues. CDR3 coding DNA: TGTGCCATCAGCGCCGGACTAGCGGGACGGGGGGAGCAGTACTTC. It codes for CAISAGLAGRGEQYF.

The chain recombines TRBV6-5 with TRBJ2-7; 11 bases are a match to TRBD2. The CDR3 is made up of 15 amino acids. V was clipped by 6 bases and J by 2 bases; unmatched bases: 6. The germline V gene has CDR1 MNHEY and CDR2 SVGAGI. The CDR3 region has the DNA TGTGCCAGCAGCCCGACTAGCGGGAACCCCTACGAGCAGTACTTC. Encoded protein: CASSPTSGNPYEQYF.

This clonotype was recorded a few times. This chain uses TRBV6-4 with TRBJ2-1, with 9 bases that match TRBD2. Germline V CDR1 and CDR2: MRHNA, SNTAGT. V was pared by 9 bases and J by 7 bases, with 16 bases of the junction left unmatched. CDR3 length: 16 amino acids. CDR3 nucleotide sequence: TGTGCCAGTAAAAAGCATAGCGGGAGTATAGAAAATGAGCAGTTCTTC. This codes for CASKKHSGSIENEQFF.

The chain links TRBV5-5 to TRBJ1-4, with no clear D. Germline V gene sequence: CDR1 SGHKS, CDR2 YYEKEE (reference sequence). Trimming cost V 2 bases and J 6 bases, with 11 bases left between them. This CDR3 contains 14 residues. The CDR3 sequence: CASSFQSPYEKLFF. DNA of the CDR3: TGTGCCAGCAGCTTTCAGAGCCCTTATGAAAAACTGTTTTTT.

This chain uses TRBV29-1 with TRBJ1-1; D remains ambiguous. Deletions cut 6 bases from V and 3 bases from J, with 17 bases between. This CDR3 contains 14 residues. Germline V CDR1 and CDR2: SQVTM, ANQGSEA. The CDR3: CSVCSGFWDTEAFF. Here the CDR3 DNA reads TGCAGCGTGTGCTCTGGGTTCTGGGACACTGAAGCTTTCTTT.

This clonotype has a handful of counts. V is TRBV6-5 and J is TRBJ2-5; tentatively, D is TRBD2 (6 bases). Germline V gene sequence: CDR1 MNHEY, CDR2 SVGAGI. The CDR3 sequence is 13 residues long. Between the trimmed V and J ends, which lost 6 bases and 1 base, there was a span of 9 bases. The CDR3 bases are TGTGCCAGCAGAAGGCGGGGCCAAGAGACCCAGTACTTC. Its protein product is CASRRRGQETQYF.

The rearrangement uses TRBV28 and TRBJ1-4, with D uncertain. CDR3 length equals 15 residues. Germline CDR1 MDHEN, CDR2 SYDVKM. Trimming left V 5 bases short and J 3 bases short, with 13 bases between. CDR3 nucleotide sequence: TGTGCCAGCAGTCCTCATACGGAACCTAATGAAAAACTGTTTTTT. It is translated as CASSPHTEPNEKLFF.

The chain joins TRBV24-1 to TRBJ2-3; 14 bases match TRBD2. CDR1 and CDR2 (germline): KGHDR, SFDVKD. Trimming cost V 0 bases and J 12 bases; bases outside gene matches: 13. This CDR3 is built from 18 residues. This CDR3 is CATSDLGGLAGGRAHQYF. The CDR3 nucleotides read TGTGCCACCAGTGATTTGGGCGGACTAGCGGGAGGCAGGGCACACCAGTATTTT.